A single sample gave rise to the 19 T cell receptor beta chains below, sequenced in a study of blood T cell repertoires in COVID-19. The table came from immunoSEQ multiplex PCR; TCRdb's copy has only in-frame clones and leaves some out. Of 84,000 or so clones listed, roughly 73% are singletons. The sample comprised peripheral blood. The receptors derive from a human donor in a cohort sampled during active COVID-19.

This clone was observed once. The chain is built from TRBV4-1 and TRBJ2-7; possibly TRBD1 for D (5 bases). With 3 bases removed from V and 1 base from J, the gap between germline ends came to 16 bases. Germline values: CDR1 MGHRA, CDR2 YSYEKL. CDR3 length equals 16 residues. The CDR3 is CASSQAGWGASYEQYF. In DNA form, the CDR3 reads TGCGCCAGCAGCCAGGCAGGTTGGGGCGCATCCTACGAGCAGTACTTC.

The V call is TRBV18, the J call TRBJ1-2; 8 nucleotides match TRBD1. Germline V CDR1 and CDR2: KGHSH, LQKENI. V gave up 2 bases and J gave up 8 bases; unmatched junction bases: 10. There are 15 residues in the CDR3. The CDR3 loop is CASSPSADRVRGYTF. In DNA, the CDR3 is TGTGCCAGCTCACCATCAGCGGACAGGGTTAGAGGCTACACCTTC. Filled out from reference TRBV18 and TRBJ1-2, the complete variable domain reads NAGVMQNPRHLVRRRGQEARLRCSPMKGHSHVYWYRQLPEEGLKFMVYLQKENIIDESGMPKERFSAEFPKEGPSILRIQQVVRGDSAAYFCASSPSADRVRGYTFGSGTRLTVV.

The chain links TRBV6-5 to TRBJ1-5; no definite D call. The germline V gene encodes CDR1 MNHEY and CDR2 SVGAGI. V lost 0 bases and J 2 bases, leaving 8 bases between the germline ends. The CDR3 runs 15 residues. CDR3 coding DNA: TGTGCCAGCAGTTACTCGACACAAGGCAATCAGCCCCAGCATTTT. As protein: CASSYSTQGNQPQHF.

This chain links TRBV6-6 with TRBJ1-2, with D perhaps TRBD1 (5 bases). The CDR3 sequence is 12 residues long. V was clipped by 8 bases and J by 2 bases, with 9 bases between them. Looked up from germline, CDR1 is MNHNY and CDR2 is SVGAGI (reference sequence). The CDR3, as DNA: TGTGCCAGCGGGGGGGGGAACTATGGCTACACCTTC. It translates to CASGGGNYGYTF.

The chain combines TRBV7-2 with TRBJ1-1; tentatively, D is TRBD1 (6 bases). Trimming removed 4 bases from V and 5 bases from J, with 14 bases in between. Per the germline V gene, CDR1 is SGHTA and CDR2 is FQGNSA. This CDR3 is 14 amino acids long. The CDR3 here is CASSSLTGPTEAFF. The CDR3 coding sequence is TGTGCCAGCAGCTCCCTGACAGGACCGACTGAAGCTTTCTTT.

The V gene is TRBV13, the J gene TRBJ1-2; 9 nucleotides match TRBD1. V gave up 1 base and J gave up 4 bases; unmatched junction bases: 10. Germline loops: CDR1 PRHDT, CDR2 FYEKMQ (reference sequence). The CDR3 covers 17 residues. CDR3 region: CASSLEWDREDGYGYTF. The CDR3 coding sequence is TGTGCCAGCAGCTTAGAATGGGACAGGGAGGATGGCTATGGCTACACCTTC.

The CDR3: CASSFRRTGGIHEQYF. Here the CDR3 DNA reads TGTGCCAGCAGCTTCCGTAGGACAGGGGGAATCCACGAGCAGTACTTC. V and J are TRBV7-8 and TRBJ2-7; TRBD1 matches 10 bases. The CDR3 sequence is 16 residues long. Germline values: CDR1 SGHVS, CDR2 FQNEAQ. V lost 3 bases and J lost 5; bases outside the gene matches: 10. The full variable domain, in which reference TRBV7-8 and TRBJ2-7 provide the parts outside the CDR3, is GAGVSQSPRYKVAKRGQDVALRCDPISGHVSLFWYQQALGQGPEFLTYFQNEAQLDKSGLPSDRFFAERPEGSVSTLKIQRTQQEDSAVYLCASSFRRTGGIHEQYFGPGTRLTVT.

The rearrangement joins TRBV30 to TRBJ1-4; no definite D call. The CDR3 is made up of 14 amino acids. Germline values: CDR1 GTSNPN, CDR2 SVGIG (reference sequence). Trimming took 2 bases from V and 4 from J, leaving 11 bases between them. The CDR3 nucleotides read TGTGCCTGGAGTCCCCCGTTTAGTAATGAAAAACTGTTTTTT. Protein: CAWSPPFSNEKLFF.

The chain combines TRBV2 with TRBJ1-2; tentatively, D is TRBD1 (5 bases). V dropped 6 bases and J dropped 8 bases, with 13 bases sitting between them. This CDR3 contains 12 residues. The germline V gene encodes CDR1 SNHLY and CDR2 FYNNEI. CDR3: CASRAGFGGYTF. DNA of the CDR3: TGTGCCAGCAGGGCAGGGTTCGGGGGCTACACCTTC.

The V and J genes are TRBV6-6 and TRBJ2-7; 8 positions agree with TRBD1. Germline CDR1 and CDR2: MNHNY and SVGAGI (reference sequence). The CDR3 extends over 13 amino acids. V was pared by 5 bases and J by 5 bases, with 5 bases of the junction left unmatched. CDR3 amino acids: CASSRQGFNEQYF. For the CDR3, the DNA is TGTGCCAGCAGTCGACAGGGGTTCAACGAGCAGTACTTC.

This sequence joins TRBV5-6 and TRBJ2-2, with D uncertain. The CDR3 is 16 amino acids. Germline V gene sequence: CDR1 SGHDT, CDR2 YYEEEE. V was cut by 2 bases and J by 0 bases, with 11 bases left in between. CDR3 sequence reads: CASSFPPGTNTGELFF. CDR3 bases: TGTGCCAGCAGCTTCCCCCCGGGTACGAACACCGGGGAGCTGTTTTTT.

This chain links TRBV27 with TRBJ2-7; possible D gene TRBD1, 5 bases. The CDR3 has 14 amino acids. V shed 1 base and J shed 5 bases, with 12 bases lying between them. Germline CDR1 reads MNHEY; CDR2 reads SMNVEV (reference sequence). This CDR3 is CASSLWQGSHEQYF. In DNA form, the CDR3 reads TGTGCCAGCAGTTTATGGCAGGGATCCCACGAGCAGTACTTC.

In DNA form, the CDR3 reads TGTGCCAGCAGCTTAGTAGGTCGGGCAGGGCCGAACACTGAAGCTTTCTTT. This codes for CASSLVGRAGPNTEAFF. The rearrangement uses TRBV7-9 and TRBJ1-1; possible D gene TRBD1, 5 bases. The CDR3 is 17 residues long. Trimming removed 1 base at V and 1 base at J, with 16 bases between. CDR1 is SEHNR, CDR2 FQNEAQ, per germline (reference sequence). Together with reference TRBV7-9 and TRBJ1-1, the CDR3 gives the full variable domain: DTGVSQNPRHKITKRGQNVTFRCDPISEHNRLYWYRQTLGQGPEFLTYFQNEAQLEKSRLLSDRFSAERPKGSFSTLEIQRTEQGDSAMYLCASSLVGRAGPNTEAFFGQGTRLTVV.

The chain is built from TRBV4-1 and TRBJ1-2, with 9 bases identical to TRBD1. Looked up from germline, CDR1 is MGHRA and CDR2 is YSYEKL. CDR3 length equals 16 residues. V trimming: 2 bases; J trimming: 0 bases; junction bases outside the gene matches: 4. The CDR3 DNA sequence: TGCGCCAGCAGCCAAAAGGGGACAGGGACTAACTATGGCTACACCTTC. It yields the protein CASSQKGTGTNYGYTF.

The CDR3 DNA is TGTGCCAGCTCACCTTCCACTTTTCGCTTCTACGAGCAGTACTTC. Protein sequence: CASSPSTFRFYEQYF. The rearrangement links TRBV18 to TRBJ2-7; no clear D. V lost 3 bases, J lost 3 bases, and 15 bases lay in between. This CDR3 region has 15 residues. The germline gives CDR1 KGHSH, CDR2 LQKENI.

For the CDR3, the DNA is TGTGCCAGCAGTGTAGCAACCACTGAAGCTTTCTTT. Translation gives CASSVATTEAFF. The V and J genes are TRBV28 and TRBJ1-1; D gene uncertain. The CDR3 loop spans 12 amino acids. V dropped 5 bases and J dropped 4 bases, with 8 bases sitting between them. The germline V gene encodes CDR1 MDHEN and CDR2 SYDVKM.

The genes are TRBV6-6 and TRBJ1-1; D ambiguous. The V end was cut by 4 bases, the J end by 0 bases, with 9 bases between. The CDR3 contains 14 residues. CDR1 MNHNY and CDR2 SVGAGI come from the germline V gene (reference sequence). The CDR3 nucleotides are TGTGCCAGCAGTTTTGACATCATGAACACTGAAGCTTTCTTT. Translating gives CASSFDIMNTEAFF.

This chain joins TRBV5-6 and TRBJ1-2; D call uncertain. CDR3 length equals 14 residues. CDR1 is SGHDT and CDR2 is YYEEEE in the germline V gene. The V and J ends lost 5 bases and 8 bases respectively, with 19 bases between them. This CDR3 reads CASRPPEAGGGYTF. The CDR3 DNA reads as TGTGCCAGCAGGCCCCCGGAGGCCGGAGGGGGCTACACCTTC.

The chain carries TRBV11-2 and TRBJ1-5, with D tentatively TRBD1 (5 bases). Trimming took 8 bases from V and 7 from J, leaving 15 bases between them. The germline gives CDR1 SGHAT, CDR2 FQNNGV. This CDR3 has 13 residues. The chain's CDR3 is CASGRGNQQPQHF. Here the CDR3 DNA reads TGTGCCAGCGGGCGGGGGAATCAGCAGCCCCAGCATTTT.